The 17 T cell receptor beta chains below all came from one sample that was sequenced in a study of cytomegalovirus exposure and HLA in healthy donors. PCR amplification relied on 60 Vbeta primers (plus 13 Jbeta primers). The assay was immunoSEQ multiplex PCR, and TCRdb's table has in-frame clones only and misses some. This table has about 130,000 clones, about 76% appearing once. The sample comprised PBMCs. Receptors were obtained from a man aged 40-49 years in good health and CMV-seropositive.

The genes are TRBV28 and TRBJ2-1, with a possible D match to TRBD2 (7 bases). The V and J ends lost 7 bases and 5 bases respectively, with 42 bases between them. The CDR3 has 23 amino acids. Germline V gene data show CDR1 as MDHEN and CDR2 as SYDVKM. CDR3: CASMPSSRVSGFGGPFGNNEQFF. The CDR3 DNA sequence: TGTGCCAGCATGCCCTCTAGCCGAGTCTCTGGGTTCGGGGGGCCTTTCGGAAACAATGAGCAGTTCTTC.

This sequence joins TRBV28 and TRBJ2-2, with D maybe TRBD2 (5 bases). CDR3 length: 16 residues. V lost 6 bases and J 2 bases, leaving 16 bases between the germline ends. CDR1 is MDHEN and CDR2 is SYDVKM in the germline V gene. CDR3 region: CASSPRPGVNTGELFF. The CDR3 nucleotides read TGTGCCAGCAGCCCCCGTCCCGGGGTTAACACCGGGGAGCTGTTTTTT.

This chain connects TRBV19 to TRBJ1-5; D is uncertain. This CDR3 region has 15 residues. The V end was cut by 3 bases, the J end by 4 bases, with 13 bases between. Germline V gene sequence: CDR1 LNHDA, CDR2 SQIVND (reference sequence). The CDR3 DNA is TGTGCCAGTAGTATCCAAAACAGTGGGAATCAGCCCCAGCATTTT. This gives the protein CASSIQNSGNQPQHF.

This clone has a single count. The rearrangement links TRBV5-1 to TRBJ2-7; 7 bases are shared with TRBD1. The CDR3 is 13 residues long. Germline CDR1 is SGHRS and CDR2 is YFSETQ. J gave up 3 bases and V 4 bases, and 4 bases lay outside the gene matches. The CDR3 reads CASSRGQNYEQYF. CDR3 nucleotides: TGCGCCAGCAGCCGGGGACAGAACTACGAGCAGTACTTC.

The rearrangement joins TRBV18 to TRBJ1-6, with TRBD1 as a possible D gene (6 bases). The V gene's germline CDR1 is KGHSH and CDR2 LQKENI. With 2 bases removed from V and 5 bases from J, the gap between germline ends came to 7 bases. The length of the CDR3 is 14 residues. The CDR3 region has the DNA TGTGCCAGCTCACCATACAGGGATAATTCACCCCTCCACTTT. Translating gives CASSPYRDNSPLHF.

V usage is TRBV27 and J usage is TRBJ2-7, with 11 nucleotides matching TRBD2. CDR1 MNHEY and CDR2 SMNVEV come from the germline V gene (reference sequence). The trim removed 8 bases at V and 7 bases at J, leaving 25 bases unmatched. This CDR3 spans 19 amino acids. CDR3 sequence reads: CASSPPGLAGGGRYEEQYF. The CDR3 DNA is TGTGCCAGCTCCCCCCCGGGGCTAGCGGGAGGAGGGCGCTACGAGGAGCAGTACTTC.

The V gene is TRBV5-4, the J gene TRBJ2-2, with 13 bases lining up with TRBD2. This CDR3 spans 15 amino acids. Trimming took 4 bases from V and 7 from J; bases not matched to a gene: 4. CDR1 is SGHNT, CDR2 YYREEE, per germline (reference sequence). CDR3 sequence (DNA): TGTGCCAGCAGCCCCGGGACTAGCGGGGTCGGGGAGCTGTTTTTT. Protein product: CASSPGTSGVGELFF. Drawing the rest from reference TRBV5-4 and TRBJ2-2, the complete variable domain is ETGVTQSPTHLIKTRGQQVTLRCSSQSGHNTVSWYQQALGQGPQFIFQYYREEENGRGNFPPRFSGLQFPNYSSELNVNALELDDSALYLCASSPGTSGVGELFFGEGSRLTVL.

V is TRBV11-3 and J is TRBJ2-2, with 7 bases fitting TRBD1. Germline V CDR1 and CDR2: SGHNT, YENEEA. The V and J ends lost 4 bases and 8 bases, in that order; junction bases with no gene match: 10. This CDR3 spans 15 amino acids. Here the CDR3 DNA reads TGTGCCAGCAGCTCCCGAGACAGGGATCGTGGGGAGCTGTTTTTT. This sequence encodes CASSSRDRDRGELFF.

CDR3 in DNA: TGCGCCAGCGCCCAGACGGGGGGTGCGGCTTTCTTT. Translated, it gives CASAQTGGAAFF. The rearrangement joins TRBV10-2 to TRBJ1-1; maybe TRBD1 (5 bases). The V end lost 8 bases, the J end lost 11 bases, and 18 bases lay between the germline ends. CDR1 and CDR2 (germline): WSHSY, SAAADI. The CDR3 runs to 12 residues.

The chain combines TRBV10-3 with TRBJ2-1, with a weak D call TRBD1 (6 bases). Germline V gene data show CDR1 as ENHRY and CDR2 as SYGVKD. The germline V and J ends were trimmed by 1 base and 7 bases, with 8 bases remaining between them. The CDR3 sequence is 13 residues long. This CDR3 is CAISEFTGNEQFF. The CDR3 nucleotides are TGTGCCATCAGTGAGTTCACAGGGAATGAGCAGTTCTTC.

The chain uses TRBV25-1 and TRBJ2-3, with D maybe TRBD2 (5 bases). V was trimmed by 4 bases and J by 2 bases, leaving 7 bases between them. The germline CDR1 and CDR2 sequences are MGHDK and SYGVNS. The CDR3 is 13 residues long. CDR3 in amino acids: CASSVDFTDTQYF. CDR3 nucleotides: TGTGCCAGCAGTGTGGACTTCACAGATACGCAGTATTTT. Using reference TRBV25-1 and TRBJ2-3 for the parts outside the CDR3, the full variable domain is EADIYQTPRYLVIGTGKKITLECSQTMGHDKMYWYQQDPGMELHLIHYSYGVNSTEKGDLSSESTVSRIRTEHFPLTLESARPSHTSQYLCASSVDFTDTQYFGPGTRLTVL.

In this sample, this clone turned up a few times. The chain carries TRBV6-1 and TRBJ2-5, with 11 bases fitting TRBD2. The CDR3 covers 17 residues. Germline V gene data show CDR1 as MNHNS and CDR2 as SASEGT. Unmatched junction bases numbered 11, after V lost 1 base and J lost 7 bases. The CDR3 loop is CASSEELAGAPLGTQYF. The CDR3 nucleotides are TGTGCCAGCAGTGAAGAACTAGCGGGGGCCCCCCTCGGGACCCAGTACTTC.

The chain joins TRBV9 to TRBJ2-1; no definite D call. V gave up 3 bases and J gave up 7 bases, with 17 bases separating them. The length of the CDR3 is 15 residues. Germline-derived CDR1 and CDR2 are SGDLS and YYNGEE. CDR3 sequence: CASSAEPIALNEQFF. For the CDR3, the DNA is TGTGCCAGCAGCGCTGAACCCATTGCCCTAAATGAGCAGTTCTTC.

The gene calls are TRBV10-1 and TRBJ2-2; tentatively, D is TRBD1 (7 bases). Germline loops: CDR1 WNHNN, CDR2 SYGVQD (reference sequence). The CDR3 totals 16 residues. Between the trimmed V and J ends, which lost 6 bases and 2 bases, there was a span of 16 bases. The CDR3 here is CASRMGGQINTGELFF. CDR3 DNA sequence: TGCGCCAGCAGGATGGGGGGACAGATAAACACCGGGGAGCTGTTTTTT.

CDR3 bases: TGCGCCAGCAGCTTGATGCTAGCGGGAAGGGAGACCCAGTACTTC. It is translated as CASSLMLAGRETQYF. This chain links TRBV5-1 with TRBJ2-5; TRBD2 matches at 9 bases. After removal of 1 base from V and 5 bases from J, the junction contained 6 bases not matched to a gene. The CDR3 has 15 amino acids. Germline CDR1 SGHRS, CDR2 YFSETQ.

This chain uses TRBV29-1 with TRBJ1-2; D unclear. This CDR3 is built from 12 residues. Trimming removed 4 bases at V and 7 bases at J, with 13 bases between. Germline V gives CDR1 SQVTM, CDR2 ANQGSEA. This CDR3 reads CSVAAPAGGYTF. The CDR3 coding sequence is TGCAGCGTTGCGGCCCCAGCAGGTGGCTACACCTTC.

This chain joins TRBV5-1 and TRBJ1-2; 10 positions agree with TRBD1. V shed 6 bases, J shed 5 bases, and the junction held 10 bases outside the gene matches. CDR1 SGHRS and CDR2 YFSETQ come from the germline V gene. This CDR3 contains 15 residues. The CDR3 protein is CASTSGTGAEYGYTF. CDR3 sequence (DNA): TGCGCCAGCACGTCCGGGACAGGGGCGGAGTATGGCTACACCTTC.